Sequencing of this T cell receptor beta chain was carried out in a study of T-cell reconstitution after alpha-beta-depleted transplantation in children. Unique molecular identifiers were incorporated into the prepared TCRbeta library. MiXCR, run by TCRdb on the PCR reads, gives a single entry per CDR3 protein. The profile covers about 1,000,000 distinct CDR3 sequences, with 25% to 35% appearing a single time and about 28% taken by the ten largest. Study-wide results and caveats: Some patients showed high day-60 TCRbeta diversity, which derived from surviving recipient T cells and thymic progenitors. T-cell counts and diversity at one year following transplant were attributed mainly to newly produced T cells. Reported findings indicate that, about two months after transplant, alpha-beta T cells came from several hundred expanded clones, which were derived from non-depleted graft cells.

The CDR3 is 14 residues long. V was cut by 3 bases and J by 1 base, with 9 bases left in between. Germline-derived CDR1 and CDR2 are MNHNS and SASEGT. As for this clonotype: Its target is unknown.

Sample: PBMCs, mostly from graft donor cells, taken 360 days after TCRalphabeta/CD19-depleted stem cell transplant. The chain combines TRBV6-1 with TRBJ1-1; no firm D call. The sequence was collected from a boy younger than two who had a stem cell transplant for SCID, so the T cells may come from the graft donor. In nucleotides, the CDR3 is TGTGCCAGCAGTGATCCAGGAGGGAACACTGAAGCTTTCTTT. Its protein product is CASSDPGGNTEAFF.